This passage covers 32 T cell receptor beta chains from one sample sequenced in a study of shared clonotypes between healthy human individuals. CD8 cells classed as naive were CD45RO-negative and positively selected for CCR7, excluding terminally differentiated effector memory CD45RA+ cells. The method was immunoSEQ multiplex PCR; TCRdb's version includes in-frame clones alone and lacks a portion of them. The sample has about 1.9 million clones, 90% to 95% seen once. The sequencing input was naive CD8+ T cells from PBMCs. The source is a man in his late teens or twenties in good health. Some clones in this sample may be carry-over from other donors' samples.

This clone was counted once. The genes are TRBV5-1 and TRBJ2-7, with 8 positions matching TRBD2. Germline V gives CDR1 SGHRS, CDR2 YFSETQ. The junction had 22 bases not matched to a gene; V was cut back by 0 bases and J by 5 bases. This CDR3 comprises 20 residues. CDR3 protein: CASSLGRKGMGSGGPHEQYF. The CDR3 region has the DNA TGCGCCAGCAGCTTGGGGCGTAAGGGTATGGGATCGGGAGGGCCCCACGAGCAGTACTTC.

Only a few counts were recorded for this clone. The chain couples TRBV6-1 to TRBJ1-5; no clear D gene. Germline V lookup: CDR1 MNHNS, CDR2 SASEGT. This CDR3 is built from 12 residues. The V gene lost 10 bases and the J gene lost 8 bases, with 15 bases spanning the gap. The DNA of the CDR3 is TGTGCCACCACTTTTGGGAGAGAGCCCCAGCATTTT. This translates into CATTFGREPQHF.

The V and J genes are TRBV19 and TRBJ2-7; D might be TRBD2 (5 bases). V was clipped by 5 bases and J by 5 bases, with 19 bases between them. Germline CDR1 reads LNHDA; CDR2 reads SQIVND (reference sequence). This CDR3 has 15 amino acids. CDR3 in DNA: TGTGCCAGTAGTGGCCCCTCCTCGGACGGGAACGAGCAGTACTTC. Translation: CASSGPSSDGNEQYF. Full variable domain (remainder filled in from reference TRBV19 and TRBJ2-7): DGGITQSPKYLFRKEGQNVTLSCEQNLNHDAMYWYRQDPGQGLRLIYYSQIVNDFQKGDIAEGYSVSREKKESFPLTVTSAQKNPTAFYLCASSGPSSDGNEQYFGPGTRLTVT.

The chain employs TRBV7-9 and TRBJ2-2, with no clear D. CDR3 length: 13 amino acids. V was cut by 5 bases and J by 4 bases, with 8 bases left in between. Germline V gene sequence: CDR1 SEHNR, CDR2 FQNEAQ (reference sequence). This CDR3 is CASSPLRTGELFF. The CDR3 DNA is TGTGCCAGCAGCCCCCTCCGCACCGGGGAGCTGTTTTTT. Full variable domain (outside the CDR3, taken from reference TRBV7-9 and TRBJ2-2): DTGVSQNPRHKITKRGQNVTFRCDPISEHNRLYWYRQTLGQGPEFLTYFQNEAQLEKSRLLSDRFSAERPKGSFSTLEIQRTEQGDSAMYLCASSPLRTGELFFGEGSRLTVL.

The gene calls are TRBV28 and TRBJ2-1; D not certain. CDR1 MDHEN and CDR2 SYDVKM come from the germline V gene. The V end was cut by 4 bases, the J end by 2 bases, with 12 bases between. This CDR3 region has 15 residues. CDR3 coding DNA: TGTGCCAGCAGTTCCCCTCGTGCGGCCTACAATGAGCAGTTCTTC. It encodes CASSSPRAAYNEQFF.

The V gene is TRBV18, the J gene TRBJ1-2; D might be TRBD1 (5 bases). Germline V lookup: CDR1 KGHSH, CDR2 LQKENI. The CDR3 covers 17 residues. V lost 3 bases, J lost 0 bases, and 17 bases lay in between. CDR3: CASSPTELTRSNYGYTF. CDR3 nucleotides: TGTGCCAGCTCACCGACAGAACTTACGAGATCTAACTATGGCTACACCTTC.

The rearrangement joins TRBV10-3 to TRBJ1-5, with TRBD1 as a possible D gene (5 bases). Germline CDR1 and CDR2: ENHRY and SYGVKD. The CDR3 has 17 amino acids. V was clipped by 0 bases and J by 3 bases, with 15 bases between them. CDR3 protein: CAISESGGVLTNQPQHF. The CDR3, as DNA: TGTGCCATCAGTGAGTCGGGGGGAGTCCTTACCAATCAGCCCCAGCATTTT.

This clone appeared a single time. The chain is built from TRBV5-6 and TRBJ2-3, with a weak D call TRBD2 (6 bases). This CDR3 comprises 13 residues. Germline CDR1 is SGHDT and CDR2 is YYEEEE. With 4 bases removed from V and 5 bases from J, the gap between germline ends came to 11 bases. CDR3 amino acids: CASSLWGVDTQYF. The CDR3 nucleotides read TGTGCCAGCAGCCTCTGGGGGGTAGATACGCAGTATTTT.

The chain employs TRBV28 and TRBJ2-3; 7 bases align to TRBD2. The J segment lost 2 bases and the V segment lost 3 bases, leaving 14 bases of the junction unmatched. Germline lookup yields CDR1 MDHEN and CDR2 SYDVKM. This CDR3 has 18 residues. CDR3 coding DNA: TGTGCCAGCAGTTTCTCGTCCGGCCTAGCGGACCCCACAGATACGCAGTATTTT. Translated: CASSFSSGLADPTDTQYF.

The chain uses TRBV25-1 and TRBJ2-1, with a possible D match to TRBD2 (6 bases). Germline loops: CDR1 MGHDK, CDR2 SYGVNS. V shed 2 bases and J shed 9 bases, with 11 bases lying between them. The CDR3 totals 13 residues. CDR3 sequence (DNA): TGTGCCAGCAGTGAAACTAGCCCCAGTGAGCAGTTCTTC. Translated: CASSETSPSEQFF.

The rearrangement uses TRBV11-1 and TRBJ2-6; tentatively, D is TRBD2 (5 bases). This CDR3 region has 16 residues. V gave up 5 bases and J gave up 1 base, with 12 bases separating them. The V gene's germline CDR1 is SGHAT and CDR2 FQDESV (reference sequence). Here the CDR3 DNA reads TGTGCCAGCAGCCGAACTACGGGGTCTGGGGCCAACGTCCTGACTTTC. Translating it yields CASSRTTGSGANVLTF.

The chain recombines TRBV5-5 with TRBJ2-3; 9 bases are a match to TRBD2. The CDR3 contains 17 residues. V dropped 4 bases and J dropped 5; count of bases not matched to a gene: 14. CDR1 is SGHKS, CDR2 YYEKEE, per germline (reference sequence). CDR3 nucleotides: TGTGCCAGCAGCCAAGAACTTAGCGGGAGTGAAGGAGATACGCAGTATTTT. Translated: CASSQELSGSEGDTQYF.

V and J are TRBV9 and TRBJ2-1; tentatively, D is TRBD1 (6 bases). V lost 3 bases, J lost 7 bases, and 14 bases lay in between. Germline V gives CDR1 SGDLS, CDR2 YYNGEE. CDR3 length: 14 residues. The DNA of the CDR3 is TGTGCCAGCAGCGGGGCAGGGGCGCGAAATGAGCAGTTCTTC. The encoded protein is CASSGAGARNEQFF.

The chain links TRBV27 to TRBJ2-1; the D gene could be TRBD1 or TRBD2 (5 bases each). The CDR3 runs to 13 residues. Per germline, CDR1 MNHEY and CDR2 SMNVEV (reference sequence). The V and J ends lost 6 bases and 5 bases respectively, with 11 bases between them. In DNA, the CDR3 is TGTGCCAGCAGGCCGGGACGGAACAATGAGCAGTTCTTC. Encoded protein: CASRPGRNNEQFF.

The chain carries TRBV28 and TRBJ2-5, with D maybe TRBD1 (6 bases). The CDR3 has 12 amino acids. V dropped 10 bases and J dropped 4 bases, with 13 bases sitting between them. Germline V lookup: CDR1 MDHEN, CDR2 SYDVKM. For the CDR3, the DNA is TGTGCCACCGAAAGGGGGTCAGAGACCCAGTACTTC. Translating gives CATERGSETQYF.

The rearrangement links TRBV4-3 to TRBJ2-3; no firm D call. Germline-derived CDR1 and CDR2 are LGHNA and YSLEER. CDR3 length equals 15 residues. Trimming stripped 6 bases from V and 0 bases from J, with 13 bases between. The CDR3 coding sequence is TGCGCCAGCAGTCGCGGCGGTGAGAGCACAGATACGCAGTATTTT. The encoded protein is CASSRGGESTDTQYF.

V is TRBV5-4 and J is TRBJ2-7, with D uncertain. Germline V gene data show CDR1 as SGHNT and CDR2 as YYREEE (reference sequence). The CDR3 extends over 12 amino acids. The germline V and J ends were trimmed by 5 bases and 3 bases, with 9 bases remaining between them. For the CDR3, the DNA is TGTGCCAGCAGTAGTAACGGCTACGAGCAGTACTTC. This codes for CASSSNGYEQYF.

The V gene is TRBV7-6, the J gene TRBJ2-1; maybe TRBD1 (6 bases). From germline, CDR1 is SGHVS and CDR2 FNYEAQ. V lost 2 bases, J lost 12 bases, and 8 bases lay in between. The CDR3 covers 11 residues. CDR3 sequence: CASSLQGWQFF. Written as DNA, the CDR3 is TGTGCCAGCAGCTTACAGGGGTGGCAGTTCTTC.

CDR3 loop: CASSDRDTAYGYTF. CDR3 sequence (DNA): TGTGCCAGCAGCGACCGGGACACCGCCTATGGCTACACCTTC. The chain recombines TRBV7-2 with TRBJ1-2; perhaps TRBD1 as D (6 bases). Germline loops: CDR1 SGHTA, CDR2 FQGNSA. The CDR3 contains 14 residues. V dropped 5 bases and J dropped 4 bases, with 14 bases sitting between them.

The genes are TRBV18 and TRBJ1-2; 8 positions agree with TRBD1. The junction had 12 bases not matched to a gene; V was cut back by 4 bases and J by 8 bases. CDR3 length: 15 amino acids. The germline V gene encodes CDR1 KGHSH and CDR2 LQKENI. CDR3 sequence reads: CASSLLSGTGEGYTF. DNA of the CDR3: TGTGCCAGCTCACTATTATCCGGGACAGGCGAGGGCTACACCTTC.

The genes are TRBV5-1 and TRBJ1-3; D unresolved. Germline lookup yields CDR1 SGHRS and CDR2 YFSETQ. The CDR3 is 15 residues long. V gave up 3 bases and J gave up 0 bases, with 10 bases separating them. The CDR3 DNA reads as TGCGCCAGCAGCTCCGACCGAAACTCTGGAAACACCATATATTTT. Protein: CASSSDRNSGNTIYF.

The chain uses TRBV11-2 and TRBJ1-3; D unclear. The CDR3 runs 11 residues. Trimming took off 6 bases at V and 11 bases at J, with 11 bases between the two ends. CDR1 and CDR2 (germline): SGHAT, FQNNGV. CDR3 nucleotide sequence: TGTGCCAGCAGTTCCTTATGGGCCATATATTTT. As protein: CASSSLWAIYF.

The CDR3 spells CASSLMVAGGGDTQYF. CDR3 in DNA: TGTGCCAGCAGTTTAATGGTAGCGGGGGGGGGAGATACGCAGTATTTT. The rearrangement uses TRBV28 and TRBJ2-3, with 11 bases that match TRBD2. CDR3 length: 16 residues. The V segment lost 2 bases and the J segment 5 bases; nucleotides outside the gene matches: 6. Germline CDR1 and CDR2: MDHEN and SYDVKM. Together with reference TRBV28 and TRBJ2-3, the CDR3 gives the full variable domain: DVKVTQSSRYLVKRTGEKVFLECVQDMDHENMFWYRQDPGLGLRLIYFSYDVKMKEKGDIPEGYSVSREKKERFSLILESASTNQTSMYLCASSLMVAGGGDTQYFGPGTRLTVL.

This chain connects TRBV11-2 to TRBJ2-3; D not certain. Germline lookup yields CDR1 SGHAT and CDR2 FQNNGV. The CDR3 runs to 12 residues. Trimming removed 5 bases at V and 6 bases at J, with 9 bases between. The CDR3 spells CASSLPWDTQYF. The DNA of the CDR3 is TGTGCCAGCAGCCTACCGTGGGATACGCAGTATTTT.

In this sample, this clone turned up once. The CDR3 here is CASSLRRETQYF. DNA of the CDR3: TGTGCCAGCAGCCTAAGGAGGGAGACCCAGTACTTC. The genes are TRBV9 and TRBJ2-5; possible D gene TRBD2, 5 bases. Deletions cut 4 bases from V and 5 bases from J, with 9 bases between. Germline CDR1 is SGDLS and CDR2 is YYNGEE. CDR3 length equals 12 residues.

This chain uses TRBV6-5 with TRBJ2-1; 11 bases are a match to TRBD1. The V gene's germline CDR1 is MNHEY and CDR2 SVGAGI. J was trimmed by 13 bases and V by 6 bases; bases with no gene match: 8. The CDR3 is made up of 13 amino acids. The CDR3 DNA follows: TGTGCCAGCAGGGAGGACAGGGGGCTTGGACAGTTCTTC. Protein product: CASREDRGLGQFF.

The CDR3 DNA sequence: TGTGCCTGGAGCCGGGAGCGGTCGGACATTCAGTACTTC. As protein: CAWSRERSDIQYF. The J gene is TRBJ2-4, the V gene TRBV30; D perhaps matches TRBD2 (6 bases). V lost 3 bases and J lost 8, with 14 bases in between. The germline gives CDR1 GTSNPN, CDR2 SVGIG (reference sequence). The CDR3 is 13 residues long.

The chain has TRBV7-9 and TRBJ1-3, with D uncertain. V gave up 10 bases and J gave up 4 bases, with 11 bases separating them. This CDR3 spans 12 amino acids. The V gene's germline CDR1 is SEHNR and CDR2 FQNEAQ (reference sequence). CDR3 DNA sequence: TGTGCCATCCCATCCATAGGAAACACCATATATTTT. It yields the protein CAIPSIGNTIYF.

Remarks on this clone: Other DNA sequences from this sample encode an identical CDR3 as well. The chain couples TRBV27 to TRBJ2-7; 11 nucleotides match TRBD2. Trimming removed 2 bases from V and 0 bases from J; junction bases left unmatched: 6. The CDR3 has 17 amino acids. Germline V gene lookup returns CDR1 MNHEY and CDR2 SMNVEV (reference sequence). CDR3 DNA: TGTGCCAGCAGTTTAGTGCTAGCGGGAGGACCCTCCTACGAGCAGTACTTC. Translating it yields CASSLVLAGGPSYEQYF.

This clone appeared a single time. The V call is TRBV19, the J call TRBJ2-7; TRBD1 matches 8 bases. The CDR3 runs 15 residues. V gave up 5 bases and J gave up 2 bases; unmatched junction bases: 8. Per germline, CDR1 LNHDA and CDR2 SQIVND (reference sequence). CDR3: CASSVEGQGPYEQYF. DNA for the CDR3: TGTGCCAGTAGTGTGGAAGGACAGGGACCCTACGAGCAGTACTTC. Full variable domain (missing parts from reference TRBV19 and TRBJ2-7): DGGITQSPKYLFRKEGQNVTLSCEQNLNHDAMYWYRQDPGQGLRLIYYSQIVNDFQKGDIAEGYSVSREKKESFPLTVTSAQKNPTAFYLCASSVEGQGPYEQYFGPGTRLTVT.

The rearrangement uses TRBV12-5 and TRBJ1-1; D remains ambiguous. With 5 bases removed from V and 8 bases from J, the gap between germline ends came to 12 bases. Germline-derived CDR1 and CDR2 are LGHNT and FRNRAP. The CDR3 has 12 residues. CDR3 sequence reads: CASGPRLGEAFF. CDR3 nucleotides: TGTGCTAGTGGTCCTAGGCTGGGGGAAGCTTTCTTT. The full variable domain, with the rest looked up from reference TRBV12-5 and TRBJ1-1, is DARVTQTPRHKVTEMGQEVTMRCQPILGHNTVFWYRQTMMQGLELLAYFRNRAPLDDSGMPKDRFSAEMPDATLATLKIQPSEPRDSAVYFCASGPRLGEAFFGQGTRLTVV.

The chain uses TRBV7-9 and TRBJ1-2, with TRBD1 as a possible D gene (5 bases). The germline V gene has CDR1 SEHNR and CDR2 FQNEAQ (reference sequence). This CDR3 spans 14 amino acids. V was pared by 0 bases and J by 5 bases, with 10 bases between. The CDR3 reads CASSLARAGYGYTF. Here the CDR3 DNA reads TGTGCCAGCAGCTTAGCCAGGGCAGGATATGGCTACACCTTC.